The T cell receptor (beta chain) described here comes from a study of response to subunit inactivated influenza vaccine. Broader study findings: New T cells are recruited in small numbers by each seasonal influenza vaccination, according to the authors' suggestion.

Points on this clonotype: Its specificity is unknown.

TCRdb itself ran the RT-PCR reads through MiXCR, one entry per CDR3 protein. The sample holds roughly 500,000 distinct CDR3 sequences; less than 30% are singletons and the top ten take 1.5% to 2%. This CDR3 region has 16 residues. Germline CDR1 reads ENHRY; CDR2 reads SYGVKD. Trimming left V 6 bases short and J 0 bases short, with 12 bases between. The source material was CD4+ T cells sorted from PBMCs, sampled roughly 5 days after vaccination. The chain combines TRBV10-3 with TRBJ2-6; no clear D. The receptor was derived from a man aged 45-65 years who received an inactivated influenza vaccine. The CDR3 sequence: CAISLSSGSGANVLTF. The CDR3 coding sequence is TGTGCCATCAGCCTGTCCAGTGGCTCTGGGGCCAACGTCCTGACTTTC.